Below, one T cell receptor beta chain is given with its context. In this sample, this clonotype turned up a few times. Its antigen remains unidentified. Base-call qualities are not available, and no considerably larger clone is one nucleotide away. V was cut back by 4 bases and J by 9 bases, leaving a gap of 16 bases between them. In the germline V gene, CDR1 corresponds to SGHTA and CDR2 to FQGNSA. The CDR3 goes from the cysteine to the phenylalanine over 15 residues. Kept here is only the CDR3 DNA, which spans 45 bases and is read in frame from base 1. Explained via the paper, the treatment or condition label denotes: roughly ten-day PBMC culture with coronavirus spike peptide pools or control peptides (ViraFEST assay). The ViraFEST assay, used in the study, expanded antigen-specific T cells with peptide pools and then identified the expanded clonotypes through TCR sequencing. The convalescent patients' positive SARS-CoV-2 PCR tests fell between March and December 2020, which was before the Alpha, Beta and Delta variants emerged in the United States. More than 1.5 million PBMCs per well were cultured in IMDM with approximately 5.2% human AB serum and approximately 10 IU/ml IL-2, plus 10 ug/ml peptide pools. On days 3 and 7, half of the culture medium was replaced with fresh IL-2-containing medium. Once the cells had been in culture for less than 12 days, the EasySep CD4+ T cell isolation kit was used to isolate CD4+ T cells by negative selection. Ficoll-Paque Plus gradient centrifugation was used to isolate PBMCs from whole blood, and the isolated PBMCs were then either used fresh or cryopreserved at -140C. Triplicate wells were generally used for each culture condition.

The sample comes from a study of vaccination and CD4 T cells after COVID-19 (dated by TCRdb to between 2020 and 2023). For context, the study as a whole: Every convalescent patient had a positive nasal swab PCR test for SARS-CoV-2, with mild disease in several patients and severe disease in one. The convalescent cohort included six males and four females, with two Hispanic individuals, seven Caucasians, two Asians and one multiracial person. Participants received two doses of either the Pfizer-BioNTech BNT162b2 vaccine (n=8) or the Moderna mRNA-1273 vaccine (n=2). Post-COVID blood samples from convalescent patients were collected a median of about 100 days after diagnosis, with a range of 35 to 161 days. Post-vaccine blood samples were collected a median of about 72 days after the second vaccine dose, ranging from 14 to 241 days. Overlapping spike peptide pools from SARS-CoV-2 and from the common cold coronaviruses HCoV-NL63, HCoV-OC43 and HCoV-229E were used as culture stimuli. As controls, cultures received a CEFX viral epitope pool (the positive control), an HIV-1 Nef peptide pool (the negative control), or no peptide at all. In over 8 COVID-19 convalescent patients and a handful of infection-naive healthy vaccine recipients, the spike-specific CD4+ TCR repertoire before mRNA vaccination was compared with the repertoire after mRNA vaccination.

The paper as a whole reports these results and caveats: An increase in the median number of SARS-CoV-2-reactive clonotypes from approximately 21 after infection to 35 to 40 after vaccination was observed, but the change was not found to be significant. Of the vaccine-specific clones found in convalescent patients, nearly all (304 of 307) were mono-reactive for SARS-CoV-2 spike instead of being cross-reactive with common cold coronaviruses. Among convalescent patients, a median about 86% of the SARS-CoV-2-reactive clones seen after vaccination appeared only after vaccination, which suggests priming specific to the vaccine. Only a relatively small number of convalescent patients were included in the study, and early timepoints following natural infection were not analyzed.

The method behind the library was PCR. DNA from cultured CD4+ T cells was subjected to TCR sequencing with the Oncomine TCR Beta short-read assay at the Johns Hopkins FTIC core. The QIAamp micro DNA kit was used to extract genomic DNA from the cultured CD4+ T cells. Oncomine TCR Beta libraries from cultured CD4+ T cells were pooled using unique dual indexes and sequenced on an Illumina iSeq 100. The original methods were these. Non-productive sequences were removed, and CDR3s not starting with C, not ending with F or W, or shorter than 7 amino acids were discarded. Antigen-specific clonotypes were identified using the MANAFEST web application through comparison of peptide-stimulated wells with reference and other culture wells. Positive clones required FDR below 0.05, an odds ratio above 5, and productive frequency above 0.1% in at least two of three replicate wells. Clonotypes that were significantly expanded in both SARS-CoV-2 spike wells and at least one common cold coronavirus spike condition were defined as cross-reactive. CDR3 homology was assessed with Levenshtein distances (stringdist) and unrooted phylogenetic trees (ape) in R version 3.6.1. TCRdb reworked the public reads: Q25 trimming with fastp, MiXCR clone assembly, productive beta chains retained. All rows with the same CDR3 protein become a single entry with the most common DNA and genes. Here the V and J calls rest on TCRdb's processing, not on the authors' analysis. Present in this sample are 4,000 to 4,500 distinct CDR3 sequences, 20% to 25% of which were seen just once. Clones ranked in the top ten supply 17% of the sample.

Sequencing was done on a sample of CD4+ T cells from blood, cultured in vitro. The receptor's source is a human donor who had recovered from COVID-19. The V and J segments used are TRBV7-2 and TRBJ1-6; the D gene is perhaps TRBD1, on 6 matching bases. The CDR3 loop reads CASSSAGTQASPLHF. In nucleotides, the sequence is TGTGCCAGCAGCTCAGCCGGGACACAAGCTTCACCCCTCCACTTT.